This TCR beta chain came from a study of blood T cell repertoires in COVID-19. The wider study: Sites in the United States, Italy and Spain provided acute and convalescent COVID-19 samples. T cells, B-cell-depleted T cells, or PBMCs supplied cDNA or gDNA.

A remark on this clone: Compared with germline, one end of the junction differs, possibly owing to a read error.

As processed by the authors: Estimation of nucleated cell counts relied on the amplification of reference gene primers. Sequencing used immunoSEQ multiplex PCR; TCRdb keeps in-frame clones, though not all of them. That table furnishes V, J and clone size, whereas the DNA furnished D and trimming. The data show approximately 200,000 clones, 80% to 85% seen once. The CDR3 length is 13 residues. Germline CDR1 is SGHVS and CDR2 is FQNEAQ. The rearrangement links TRBV7-8 to TRBJ2-5, with TRBD2 as a possible D gene (6 bases). The clonotype originates from an older woman with acute or convalescent COVID-19. Sequenced input: peripheral blood. CDR3: CASSLVEGETQYF. CDR3 sequence (DNA): TGTGCCAGCAGCCTGGTGGAGGGAGAGACCCAATACTTC.